This T cell receptor (beta chain) was identified in a study of a mutant IDH1 vaccine in newly diagnosed glioma. With regard to this clone: Its antigen is currently unknown.

The CDR3 is made up of 15 amino acids. Per the germline V gene, CDR1 is GTSNPN and CDR2 is SVGIG (reference sequence). J gave up 7 bases and V 0 bases, and 8 bases lay outside the gene matches. Sample time point: week 5, during vaccination. The content of each vaccine dose was 300 ug of mutant IDH1 20-mer peptide, and topical imiquimod accompanied it. Generated by immunoSEQ multiplex PCR, the TCRdb table keeps only in-frame clones and is missing some. The table includes approximately 61,000 clones, 84% detected once. The TCR was taken from a woman in her fifties or sixties with glioma. The chain has TRBV30 and TRBJ1-5; TRBD1 aligns across 8 bases. The sample was PBMCs, taken from a glioma patient whose treatment included an IDH1 peptide vaccine. The CDR3 here is CAWSVPDRDGQPQHF. The CDR3 DNA reads as TGTGCCTGGAGTGTCCCGGACAGGGATGGGCAGCCCCAGCATTTT. Together with reference TRBV30 and TRBJ1-5, the CDR3 gives the full variable domain: SQTIHQWPATLVQPVGSPLSLECTVEGTSNPNLYWYRQAAGRGLQLLFYSVGIGQISSEVPQNLSASRPQDRQFILSSKKLLLSDSGFYLCAWSVPDRDGQPQHFGDGTRLSIL.